This entry lists 23 T cell receptor beta chains sequenced from one sample in a study of T cells in localized non-small cell lung cancer. Produced via immunoSEQ multiplex PCR; TCRdb's table is partial and in-frame only. The top ten clones hold about 15% of a sample with 50,000 to 60,000 clones, 85% to 90% of them seen once. Sequencing used PBMCs, obtained before any cancer treatment. The origin of the receptors is a female donor with stage II lung adenocarcinoma.

This clone occurred once. V usage is TRBV5-1 and J usage is TRBJ1-1, with TRBD1 matching 8 bases. V trimming: 3 bases; J trimming: 0 bases; junction bases outside the gene matches: 7. Per germline, CDR1 SGHRS and CDR2 YFSETQ. The CDR3 is 16 residues long. The CDR3 protein is CASSYDRGNMNTEAFF. The CDR3 DNA reads TGCGCCAGCAGCTACGACAGGGGTAATATGAACACTGAAGCTTTCTTT. The full variable domain, its missing parts supplied by reference TRBV5-1 and TRBJ1-1, is KAGVTQTPRYLIKTRGQQVTLSCSPISGHRSVSWYQQTPGQGLQFLFEYFSETQRNKGNFPGRFSGRQFSNSRSEMNVSTLELGDSALYLCASSYDRGNMNTEAFFGQGTRLTVV.

V is TRBV28 and J is TRBJ2-1; D call uncertain. The CDR3 is 12 residues long. The V and J ends lost 4 bases and 1 base respectively, with 2 bases between them. Germline V gene lookup returns CDR1 MDHEN and CDR2 SYDVKM. The CDR3, as DNA: TGTGCCAGCAGTTGGTCCTACAATGAGCAGTTCTTC. Its translation: CASSWSYNEQFF.

The chain uses TRBV7-9 and TRBJ1-4; D is uncertain. V was trimmed by 8 bases and J by 5 bases, leaving 15 bases between them. From germline, CDR1 is SEHNR and CDR2 FQNEAQ (reference sequence). The CDR3 extends over 14 amino acids. The chain's CDR3 is CASATPEENEKLFF. CDR3 in DNA: TGTGCCAGCGCCACCCCAGAAGAGAATGAAAAACTGTTTTTT.

This chain links TRBV6-6 with TRBJ2-5; D unresolved. V lost 10 bases and J 2 bases, leaving 8 bases between the germline ends. This CDR3 contains 11 residues. Germline assignment: CDR1 MNHNY and CDR2 SVGAGI (reference sequence). This chain's CDR3 is CATGGQETQYF. For the CDR3, the DNA is TGTGCCACCGGTGGTCAAGAGACCCAGTACTTC.

The chain has TRBV18 and TRBJ1-3; D not certain. V lost 6 bases, J lost 4 bases, and 10 bases lay in between. The CDR3 extends over 13 amino acids. Germline V gene lookup returns CDR1 KGHSH and CDR2 LQKENI. The CDR3 DNA reads as TGTGCCAGCTCCCCGGTGGAGGGAAACACCATATATTTT. Protein: CASSPVEGNTIYF.

V is TRBV14 and J is TRBJ1-1; a weak D match, TRBD1 (5 bases). Germline CDR1 SGHDN, CDR2 FVKESK. There are 16 residues in the CDR3. The V gene lost 4 bases and the J gene lost 2 bases, with 17 bases spanning the gap. CDR3 in amino acids: CASSRRQPTSNTEAFF. CDR3 bases: TGTGCCAGCAGCCGAAGACAGCCCACTAGCAACACTGAAGCTTTCTTT. Drawing the rest from reference TRBV14 and TRBJ1-1, the complete variable domain is EAGVTQFPSHSVIEKGQTVTLRCDPISGHDNLYWYRRVMGKEIKFLLHFVKESKQDESGMPNNRFLAERTGGTYSTLKVQPAELEDSGVYFCASSRRQPTSNTEAFFGQGTRLTVV.

The V gene is TRBV2, the J gene TRBJ2-3, with TRBD2 matching 8 bases. Germline CDR1 SNHLY, CDR2 FYNNEI. V dropped 7 bases and J dropped 2; count of bases not matched to a gene: 8. The CDR3 consists of 15 residues. This CDR3 reads CASILSGIDTDTQYF. The DNA of the CDR3 is TGTGCCAGCATCCTTAGCGGGATCGACACAGATACGCAGTATTTT.

The V and J genes are TRBV29-1 and TRBJ2-1; 12 nucleotides line up with TRBD2. J lost 1 base, V lost 3 bases, and 1 base had no gene match. CDR3 length: 15 residues. CDR1 is SQVTM, CDR2 ANQGSEA, per germline. The DNA for the CDR3 is TGCAGCGTTGATCTAGCGGGGGGGTCCTACAATGAGCAGTTCTTC. It encodes CSVDLAGGSYNEQFF.

CDR3 residues: CASIRGSGEYQPQHF. The CDR3 coding sequence is TGCGCCAGCATCCGGGGGTCAGGGGAGTATCAGCCCCAGCATTTT. V and J are TRBV5-1 and TRBJ1-5, with D perhaps TRBD1 (6 bases). In germline, CDR1 is SGHRS, CDR2 YFSETQ. This CDR3 spans 15 amino acids. Trimming removed 6 bases at V and 5 bases at J, with 18 bases between.

This chain connects TRBV15 to TRBJ2-1; 7 bases match TRBD2. V lost 4 bases to trimming and J lost 8 bases; unmatched junction nucleotides: 8. Germline loops: CDR1 LNHNV, CDR2 YYDKDF (reference sequence). CDR3 size: 14 residues. CDR3 amino acids: CATSISREGDEQFF. In DNA form, the CDR3 reads TGTGCCACCAGCATCTCCAGGGAGGGCGATGAGCAGTTCTTC. The full variable domain, its missing parts supplied by reference TRBV15 and TRBJ2-1, is DAMVIQNPRYQVTQFGKPVTLSCSQTLNHNVMYWYQQKSSQAPKLLFHYYDKDFNNEADTPDNFQSRRPNTSFCFLDIRSPGLGDTAMYLCATSISREGDEQFFGPGTRLTVL.

The chain carries TRBV11-2 and TRBJ2-2, with 11 bases that match TRBD1. V shed 11 bases and J 9 bases; nucleotides not matched to a gene: 8. From germline, CDR1 is SGHAT and CDR2 FQNNGV. The CDR3 is 13 residues long. CDR3 in amino acids: CAVGTGGPRELFF. CDR3 nucleotides: TGTGCCGTTGGGACAGGGGGTCCCCGGGAGCTGTTTTTT.

The J gene is TRBJ2-7, the V gene TRBV7-9; 7 positions match TRBD1. This CDR3 spans 15 amino acids. J lost 0 bases, V lost 5 bases, and 7 bases had no gene match. Germline V gene data show CDR1 as SEHNR and CDR2 as FQNEAQ (reference sequence). CDR3 coding DNA: TGTGCCAGCAGCGCCTGGACAGGCTTCTCCTACGAGCAGTACTTC. Translated: CASSAWTGFSYEQYF.

The chain couples TRBV6-5 to TRBJ2-7; 7 nucleotides align to TRBD1. The CDR3 is made up of 15 amino acids. CDR1 is MNHEY, CDR2 SVGAGI, per germline. The ends lost 2 bases at V and 2 bases at J; junction bases unmatched: 6. CDR3 bases: TGTGCCAGCAGTTACCGGGACAGCCCAGCCTACGAGCAGTACTTC. Protein sequence: CASSYRDSPAYEQYF.

The chain combines TRBV30 with TRBJ1-1, with D possibly being TRBD1 (5 bases). This CDR3 has 12 residues. Germline CDR1 GTSNPN, CDR2 SVGIG (reference sequence). V dropped 0 bases and J dropped 11 bases, with 13 bases sitting between them. DNA for the CDR3: TGTGCCTGGAGTGTGTCAGGGAGGGATGCTTTCTTT. Amino acids: CAWSVSGRDAFF.

This clone has just one count. The chain employs TRBV11-1 and TRBJ1-1; 8 positions match TRBD1. This CDR3 is built from 16 residues. With 6 bases clipped from V and 1 base from J, the junction kept 10 bases outside the gene matches. The germline V gene has CDR1 SGHAT and CDR2 FQDESV (reference sequence). CDR3 nucleotide sequence: TGTGCCAGCAGACCGAGACAGGGGACCCGGAACACTGAAGCTTTCTTT. Residues: CASRPRQGTRNTEAFF.

The V and J genes are TRBV5-4 and TRBJ2-5; weak D call: TRBD2 (6 bases). This CDR3 contains 13 residues. In germline, CDR1 is SGHNT, CDR2 YYREEE (reference sequence). With 4 bases removed from V and 4 bases from J, the gap between germline ends came to 11 bases. The CDR3 DNA reads as TGTGCCAGCAGCCCCCGGGACTCAGAGACCCAGTACTTC. This codes for CASSPRDSETQYF. Drawing the rest from reference TRBV5-4 and TRBJ2-5, the complete variable domain is ETGVTQSPTHLIKTRGQQVTLRCSSQSGHNTVSWYQQALGQGPQFIFQYYREEENGRGNFPPRFSGLQFPNYSSELNVNALELDDSALYLCASSPRDSETQYFGPGTRLLVL.

This clone was picked up one time. This chain links TRBV10-3 with TRBJ1-2, with 9 bases that match TRBD1. Germline lookup yields CDR1 ENHRY and CDR2 SYGVKD. V was pared by 0 bases and J by 6 bases, with 8 bases of the junction left unmatched. The CDR3 covers 16 residues. The CDR3 region has the DNA TGTGCCATCAGTGAGTCTCCGGGACAGGGTAAAAATGGCTACACCTTC. This encodes CAISESPGQGKNGYTF.

As concerns this clone: The sample contains more than one DNA sequence encoding this CDR3. This chain joins TRBV6-4 and TRBJ1-1; TRBD1 might be the D (6 bases). Germline lookup yields CDR1 MRHNA and CDR2 SNTAGT. V lost 3 bases and J lost 4, with 12 bases in between. This CDR3 comprises 14 residues. The CDR3 is CASSEGGPATEAFF. CDR3 sequence (DNA): TGTGCCAGCAGTGAAGGGGGGCCAGCCACTGAAGCTTTCTTT.

This chain joins TRBV4-1 and TRBJ2-3; 9 nucleotides line up with TRBD2. Germline CDR1 and CDR2: MGHRA and YSYEKL. V dropped 1 base and J dropped 4; count of bases not matched to a gene: 6. There are 16 residues in the CDR3. The CDR3 region has the DNA TGCGCCAGCAGCCAAGCTCCAGCGGGGGGCCCAGATACGCAGTATTTT. It is translated as CASSQAPAGGPDTQYF.

The V call is TRBV4-2, the J call TRBJ2-5, with TRBD1 as a possible D gene (6 bases). V gave up 1 base and J gave up 4 bases, with 13 bases separating them. CDR1 and CDR2 (germline): LGHNA, YNFKEQ. The CDR3 extends over 15 amino acids. This CDR3 reads CASSQGEGQRETQYF. In nucleotides, the CDR3 is TGTGCCAGCAGCCAAGGGGAAGGACAGCGAGAGACCCAGTACTTC.

This sequence joins TRBV27 and TRBJ2-7, with TRBD1 matching over 8 bases. CDR1 is MNHEY and CDR2 is SMNVEV in the germline V gene (reference sequence). This CDR3 is built from 14 residues. V dropped 7 bases and J dropped 4; count of bases not matched to a gene: 9. This CDR3 is CASTPTGGIYEQYF. The CDR3 DNA follows: TGTGCCAGCACCCCCACAGGGGGGATTTACGAGCAGTACTTC.

This clone was counted between two and nine times. The V call is TRBV6-6, the J call TRBJ2-1; 8 bases fit TRBD2. The germline CDR1 and CDR2 sequences are MNHNY and SVGAGI (reference sequence). The CDR3 spans 15 residues. The J segment lost 8 bases and the V segment lost 7 bases, leaving 13 bases of the junction unmatched. CDR3: CASIPGGAGGDEQFF. In DNA, the CDR3 is TGTGCCAGCATACCCGGGGGGGCGGGTGGCGATGAGCAGTTCTTC.

V and J are TRBV19 and TRBJ2-5; tentatively, D is TRBD1 or TRBD2 (5 bases each). V lost 5 bases, J lost 1 base, and 11 bases lay in between. There are 14 residues in the CDR3. Per the germline V gene, CDR1 is LNHDA and CDR2 is SQIVND (reference sequence). The CDR3 loop is CASSWDGGQETQYF. The CDR3 DNA reads TGTGCCAGTAGTTGGGATGGGGGCCAAGAGACCCAGTACTTC. Supplemented by reference TRBV19 and TRBJ2-5, the full variable domain reads DGGITQSPKYLFRKEGQNVTLSCEQNLNHDAMYWYRQDPGQGLRLIYYSQIVNDFQKGDIAEGYSVSREKKESFPLTVTSAQKNPTAFYLCASSWDGGQETQYFGPGTRLLVL.